A single sample gave rise to the 14 T cell receptor beta chains below, sequenced in a study of radiotherapy plus CTLA-4 blockade in lung cancer. Data came from immunoSEQ multiplex PCR; TCRdb stores just in-frame clones and leaves some out. Found here are 64,000 or so clones, approximately 68% of them singletons; the top ten hold roughly 8%. Sequenced material: peripheral blood, taken from a patient treated with radiotherapy plus ipilimumab. All receptors come from a human donor with non-small cell lung cancer whose response to radiotherapy plus ipilimumab could not be evaluated.

V usage is TRBV9 and J usage is TRBJ2-4; D possibly corresponds to TRBD2 (6 bases). Germline lookup yields CDR1 SGDLS and CDR2 YYNGEE. CDR3 length: 17 amino acids. Trimming pared 7 bases from V and 0 bases from J, leaving 20 bases between. Here the CDR3 reads CASSTGEGRGAKNIQYF. The CDR3 nucleotides read TGTGCCAGCTCGACGGGGGAAGGTCGCGGAGCCAAAAACATTCAGTACTTC. Full variable domain (rest looked up from reference TRBV9 and TRBJ2-4): DSGVTQTPKHLITATGQRVTLRCSPRSGDLSVYWYQQSLDQGLQFLIQYYNGEERAKGNILERFSAQQFPDLHSELNLSSLELGDSALYFCASSTGEGRGAKNIQYFGAGTRLSVL.

A word on this clone: The junction and the germline gene differ at one end; a read error may be behind it. In the same sample, other DNA sequences code for this CDR3. The chain couples TRBV18 to TRBJ2-1; TRBD1 aligns across 11 bases. Germline CDR1 and CDR2: KGHSH and LQKENI. The CDR3 sequence is 16 residues long. CDR3 protein: CASSAAGTGGYNEQFF. CDR3 DNA: TGTGCCAGCTCGGCCGCCGGGACAGGGGGTTACAATGAACAGTTCTTC.

The chain uses TRBV2 and TRBJ1-1; TRBD1 might be the D (6 bases). Germline V lookup: CDR1 SNHLY, CDR2 FYNNEI. This CDR3 comprises 13 residues. V was cut by 6 bases and J by 1 base, with 9 bases left in between. The CDR3 region is CASRNRENTEAFF. The CDR3 DNA sequence: TGTGCCAGCAGAAACAGGGAGAACACTGAAGCTTTCTTT.

The genes are TRBV30 and TRBJ2-1; 7 nucleotides line up with TRBD1. Looked up from germline, CDR1 is GTSNPN and CDR2 is SVGIG (reference sequence). CDR3 length equals 16 residues. J gave up 4 bases and V 3 bases, and 12 bases lay outside the gene matches. CDR3 bases: TGTGCCTGGAGGGACTCGTACAGGGGTACTTACAATGAGCAGTTCTTC. Protein: CAWRDSYRGTYNEQFF.

This clone was picked up one time. This chain joins TRBV6-5 and TRBJ2-1; D is ambiguous. The V gene lost 6 bases and the J gene lost 4 bases, with 4 bases spanning the gap. The CDR3 extends over 11 amino acids. CDR1 and CDR2 from the germline V gene are MNHEY and SVGAGI. The CDR3 is CASSLYNEQFF. DNA of the CDR3: TGTGCCAGCAGCCTTTACAATGAGCAGTTCTTC.

The chain joins TRBV5-1 to TRBJ1-6; TRBD1 is a possible D gene (5 bases). Germline lookup yields CDR1 SGHRS and CDR2 YFSETQ. Trimming stripped 1 base from V and 10 bases from J, with 15 bases between. This CDR3 has 15 residues. The CDR3 coding sequence is TGCGCCAGCAGCTTGACGGCAGGGCGAGAGTCACCCCTCCACTTT. Encoded protein: CASSLTAGRESPLHF.

V and J are TRBV7-2 and TRBJ2-7; the match to TRBD1 covers 8 bases. The V gene's germline CDR1 is SGHTA and CDR2 FQGNSA. The J segment lost 4 bases and the V segment lost 5 bases, leaving 7 bases of the junction unmatched. The CDR3 covers 14 residues. The CDR3 sequence is CASSPRTGRYEQYF. Written as DNA, the CDR3 is TGTGCCAGCAGCCCTCGGACAGGGCGGTACGAGCAGTACTTC.

The rearrangement joins TRBV5-1 to TRBJ2-6; D remains ambiguous. Germline values: CDR1 SGHRS, CDR2 YFSETQ. The CDR3 runs to 14 residues. Between the trimmed V and J ends, which lost 3 bases and 0 bases, there was a span of 4 bases. The CDR3 region is CASSSNSGANVLTF. The CDR3 DNA sequence: TGCGCCAGCAGCTCTAACTCTGGGGCCAACGTCCTGACTTTC.

The chain uses TRBV28 and TRBJ2-7; tentatively, D is TRBD1 (5 bases). Trimming pared 3 bases from V and 6 bases from J, leaving 6 bases between. Per germline, CDR1 MDHEN and CDR2 SYDVKM. This CDR3 comprises 11 residues. The CDR3, as DNA: TGTGCCAGCAGTTTCAGGGCCGAGCAGTACTTC. It encodes CASSFRAEQYF.

The chain has TRBV7-9 and TRBJ2-6; D may be TRBD2 (6 bases). The V end was cut by 5 bases, the J end by 0 bases, with 14 bases between. The CDR3 has 17 amino acids. Germline CDR1 and CDR2: SEHNR and FQNEAQ (reference sequence). CDR3 bases: TGTGCCAGCAGCCCAGCGGTGGGGGGCTCTGGGGCCAACGTCCTGACTTTC. Encoded protein: CASSPAVGGSGANVLTF.

This chain links TRBV5-5 with TRBJ1-2; possible D gene TRBD1, 5 bases. Per the germline V gene, CDR1 is SGHKS and CDR2 is YYEKEE (reference sequence). V was shortened by 1 base and J by 8 bases, with 12 bases between the two germline ends. This CDR3 has 13 residues. CDR3 DNA: TGTGCCAGCAGCTTGTATCAGGGTGGAGGCTACACCTTC. It is translated as CASSLYQGGGYTF.

This chain links TRBV18 with TRBJ2-5; 7 bases map to TRBD2. The CDR3 is 16 amino acids. Germline CDR1 reads KGHSH; CDR2 reads LQKENI. V shed 2 bases, J shed 0 bases, and the junction held 6 bases outside the gene matches. CDR3 in amino acids: CASSPLPLANQETQYF. The CDR3 DNA is TGTGCCAGCTCACCATTGCCACTAGCGAACCAAGAGACCCAGTACTTC.

The sample holds a few counts of this clone. The gene calls are TRBV6-1 and TRBJ2-7, with 8 bases identical to TRBD1. Germline loops: CDR1 MNHNS, CDR2 SASEGT. The CDR3 totals 14 residues. The trim removed 6 bases at V and 2 bases at J, leaving 6 bases unmatched. CDR3 in amino acids: CASSRDRNPYEQYF. Written as DNA, the CDR3 is TGTGCCAGCAGCCGGGACAGGAACCCCTACGAGCAGTACTTC.

The gene calls are TRBV14 and TRBJ2-1; maybe TRBD2 (6 bases). This CDR3 is built from 12 residues. In germline, CDR1 is SGHDN, CDR2 FVKESK. V dropped 4 bases and J dropped 6 bases, with 7 bases sitting between them. The CDR3, as DNA: TGTGCCAGCAGCCCCGGGGGCAATGAGCAGTTCTTC. Its translation: CASSPGGNEQFF.